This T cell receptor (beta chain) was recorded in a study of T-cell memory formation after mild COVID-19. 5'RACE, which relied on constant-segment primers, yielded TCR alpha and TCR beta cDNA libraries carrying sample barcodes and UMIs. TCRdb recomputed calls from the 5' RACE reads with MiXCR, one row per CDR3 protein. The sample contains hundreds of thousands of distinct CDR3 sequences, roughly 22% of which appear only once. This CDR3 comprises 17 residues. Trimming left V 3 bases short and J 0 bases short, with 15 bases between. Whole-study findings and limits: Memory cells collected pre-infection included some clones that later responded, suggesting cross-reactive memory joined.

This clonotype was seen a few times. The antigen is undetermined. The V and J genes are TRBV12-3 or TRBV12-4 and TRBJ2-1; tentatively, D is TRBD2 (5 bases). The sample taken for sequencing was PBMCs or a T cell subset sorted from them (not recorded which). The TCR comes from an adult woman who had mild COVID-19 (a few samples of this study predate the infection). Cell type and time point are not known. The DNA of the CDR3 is TGTGCCAGCAGTTTTGGAGTTACTAGTCCCTCCTACAATGAGCAGTTCTTC. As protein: CASSFGVTSPSYNEQFF.